Below, 12 T cell receptor beta chains from the same sample are listed, as sequenced in a study of blood T cell repertoires in COVID-19. The method was immunoSEQ multiplex PCR; TCRdb's version includes in-frame clones alone and lacks a portion of them. Among around 120,000 clones listed, about 86% were seen once. The source material was peripheral blood. Every receptor here comes from a man older than 75 with active or convalescent COVID-19.

The chain links TRBV3-1 (or the pseudogene TRBV3-2) to TRBJ1-2; D perhaps matches TRBD1 (5 bases). The CDR3 contains 12 residues. The germline gives CDR1 LGHDT, CDR2 YNNKEL (reference sequence). The germline V and J ends were trimmed by 2 bases and 8 bases, with 9 bases remaining between them. The CDR3: CASSQSGRGYTF. The CDR3 DNA sequence: TGTGCCAGCAGCCAATCAGGGCGAGGCTACACCTTC.

The genes are TRBV27 and TRBJ2-7; a possible D gene is TRBD2 (6 bases). The CDR3 runs to 15 residues. V was pared by 2 bases and J by 2 bases, with 13 bases between. Germline loops: CDR1 MNHEY, CDR2 SMNVEV (reference sequence). The CDR3 loop is CASSLGWRGPYEQYF. CDR3 nucleotide sequence: TGTGCCAGCAGTTTAGGTTGGCGGGGACCCTACGAGCAGTACTTC.

Of note for this clone: Mismatch with germline at one junction end may stem from a read error. This chain connects TRBV28 to TRBJ1-5; D ambiguous. This CDR3 contains 13 residues. Germline V gene sequence: CDR1 MDHEN, CDR2 SYDVKM. CDR3 nucleotides: TGTGCCAGCACTGACTCCTCGAATCGGCCCCAGCATTTT. Its protein is CASTDSSNRPQHF.

The chain uses TRBV11-3 and TRBJ2-3, with TRBD2 matching over 8 bases. V trimming: 1 base; J trimming: 4 bases; junction bases outside the gene matches: 4. Germline V CDR1 and CDR2: SGHNT, YENEEA. CDR3 length: 15 residues. CDR3 loop: CASSLGRGAADTQYF. The CDR3 DNA reads as TGTGCCAGCAGCTTAGGGCGGGGGGCCGCAGATACGCAGTATTTT.

The chain recombines TRBV29-1 with TRBJ1-5, with TRBD1 matching 7 bases. V lost 5 bases, J lost 3 bases, and 10 bases stayed unmatched. The germline V gene encodes CDR1 SQVTM and CDR2 ANQGSEA. This CDR3 contains 15 residues. Here the CDR3 reads CSVRRTGTFNQPQHF. CDR3 nucleotides: TGCAGCGTTCGGAGGACAGGAACCTTCAATCAGCCCCAGCATTTT.

This chain connects TRBV11-2 to TRBJ1-6; D perhaps matches TRBD1 (5 bases). V lost 2 bases, J lost 0 bases, and 11 bases lay in between. The CDR3 loop spans 17 amino acids. Germline V gene sequence: CDR1 SGHAT, CDR2 FQNNGV. The CDR3 DNA reads TGTGCCAGCAGCTTAAAGACAGCTTTCTCCTATAATTCACCCCTCCACTTT. Translation gives CASSLKTAFSYNSPLHF.

This chain connects TRBV4-2 to TRBJ2-5; possible D gene TRBD2, 6 bases. This CDR3 has 14 residues. Germline lookup yields CDR1 LGHNA and CDR2 YNFKEQ. The V end lost 4 bases, the J end lost 2 bases, and 11 bases lay between the germline ends. CDR3 coding DNA: TGTGCCAGCAGCCCCGGAGGACTACAAGAGACCCAGTACTTC. The encoded protein is CASSPGGLQETQYF.

This clone was recorded once. This chain links TRBV7-9 with TRBJ2-3; tentative D call: TRBD2 (6 bases). With 8 bases removed from V and 5 bases from J, the gap between germline ends came to 17 bases. Germline-derived CDR1 and CDR2 are SEHNR and FQNEAQ (reference sequence). This CDR3 has 14 residues. The CDR3 coding sequence is TGTGCCAGCGGGCCTTGGGAGGCAGGAGATACGCAGTATTTT. The encoded protein is CASGPWEAGDTQYF.

V and J are TRBV30 and TRBJ1-1, with D uncertain. Germline-derived CDR1 and CDR2 are GTSNPN and SVGIG (reference sequence). Trimming cost V 6 bases and J 1 base, with 15 bases left between them. CDR3 size: 14 residues. The CDR3 sequence is CACGDGGRNTEAFF. The CDR3 DNA sequence: TGTGCCTGCGGAGACGGAGGGAGGAACACTGAAGCTTTCTTT.

V usage is TRBV9 and J usage is TRBJ2-3, with 7 bases lining up with TRBD2. The V segment lost 0 bases and the J segment 3 bases; nucleotides outside the gene matches: 10. CDR1 and CDR2 (germline): SGDLS, YYNGEE. The CDR3 has 17 amino acids. This CDR3 reads CASSVEVGPGGTDTQYF. The CDR3, as DNA: TGTGCCAGCAGCGTAGAAGTGGGGCCGGGGGGTACAGATACGCAGTATTTT.

The chain combines TRBV6-1 with TRBJ1-6; a possible D gene is TRBD1 (5 bases). The CDR3 is made up of 15 amino acids. V was shortened by 0 bases and J by 5 bases, with 8 bases between the two germline ends. Germline values: CDR1 MNHNS, CDR2 SASEGT. The CDR3 nucleotides are TGTGCCAGCAGTGAAGCCAGGGCAGATAATTCACCCCTCCACTTT. Translated, it gives CASSEARADNSPLHF.

V usage is TRBV18 and J usage is TRBJ2-7; TRBD1 aligns across 9 bases. Germline-derived CDR1 and CDR2 are KGHSH and LQKENI. The length of the CDR3 is 15 residues. V was clipped by 3 bases and J by 6 bases; unmatched bases: 9. The CDR3 nucleotides read TGTGCCAGCTCACCCTGGACAGGGGAGAGGCGCGAGCAGTACTTC. Its protein is CASSPWTGERREQYF.